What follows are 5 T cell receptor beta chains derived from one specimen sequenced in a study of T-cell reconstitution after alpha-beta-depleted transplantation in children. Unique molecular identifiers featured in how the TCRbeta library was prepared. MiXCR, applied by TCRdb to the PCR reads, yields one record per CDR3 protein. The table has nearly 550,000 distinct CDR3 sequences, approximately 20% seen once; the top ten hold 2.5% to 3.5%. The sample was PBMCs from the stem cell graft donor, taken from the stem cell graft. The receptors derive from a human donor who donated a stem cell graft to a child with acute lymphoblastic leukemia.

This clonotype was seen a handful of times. The DNA of the CDR3 is TGTGCCAGCACCTGGGGAGGTTTGAGCAATCAGCCCCAGCATTTT. Its translation is CASTWGGLSNQPQHF. The chain employs TRBV12-3 or TRBV12-4 and TRBJ1-5; D is uncertain. Trimming cost V 7 bases and J 1 base, with 14 bases left between them. This CDR3 spans 15 amino acids.

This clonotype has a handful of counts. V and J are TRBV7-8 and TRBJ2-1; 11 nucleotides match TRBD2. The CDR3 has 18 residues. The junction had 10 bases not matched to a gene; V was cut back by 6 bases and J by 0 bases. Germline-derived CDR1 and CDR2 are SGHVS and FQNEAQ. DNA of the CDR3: TGTGCCAGCAGACGGGGACTAGCGGCGGGTAGCTCCTACAATGAGCAGTTCTTC. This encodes CASRRGLAAGSSYNEQFF.

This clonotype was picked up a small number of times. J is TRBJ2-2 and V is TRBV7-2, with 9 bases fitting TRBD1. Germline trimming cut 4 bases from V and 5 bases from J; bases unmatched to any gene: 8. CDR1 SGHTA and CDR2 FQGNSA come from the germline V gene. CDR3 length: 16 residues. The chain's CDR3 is CASSSSDRGVTGELFF. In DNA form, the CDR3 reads TGTGCCAGCAGCTCAAGCGACAGGGGGGTTACCGGGGAGCTGTTTTTT.

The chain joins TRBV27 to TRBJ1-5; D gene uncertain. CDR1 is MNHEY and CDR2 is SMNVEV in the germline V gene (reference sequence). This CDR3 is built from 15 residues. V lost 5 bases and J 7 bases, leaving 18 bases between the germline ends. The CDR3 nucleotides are TGTGCCAGCAGTCCGGGCTGGGTTTTCGGACAGCCCCAGCATTTT. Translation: CASSPGWVFGQPQHF.

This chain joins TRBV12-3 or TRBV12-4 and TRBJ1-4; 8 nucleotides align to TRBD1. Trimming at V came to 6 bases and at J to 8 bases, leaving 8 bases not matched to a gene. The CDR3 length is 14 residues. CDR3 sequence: CASRKQGVREKLFF. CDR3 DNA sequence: TGTGCCAGCAGAAAACAGGGGGTTCGAGAAAAACTGTTTTTT.